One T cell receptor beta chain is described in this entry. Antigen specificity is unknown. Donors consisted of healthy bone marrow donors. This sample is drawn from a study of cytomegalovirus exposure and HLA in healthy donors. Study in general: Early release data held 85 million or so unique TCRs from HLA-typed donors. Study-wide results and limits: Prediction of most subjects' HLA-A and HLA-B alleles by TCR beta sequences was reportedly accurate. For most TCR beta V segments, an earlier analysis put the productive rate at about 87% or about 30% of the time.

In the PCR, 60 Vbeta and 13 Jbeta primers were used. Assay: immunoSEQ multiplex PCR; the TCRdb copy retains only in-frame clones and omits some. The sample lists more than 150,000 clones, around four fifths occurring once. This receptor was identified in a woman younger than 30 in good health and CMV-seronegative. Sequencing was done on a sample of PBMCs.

The CDR3: CATGQGGDTQYF. In DNA, the CDR3 is TGTGCCACAGGACAGGGGGGAGATACGCAGTATTTT. This rearrangement joins TRBV2 to TRBJ2-3, with 10 bases lining up with TRBD1. Germline loops: CDR1 SNHLY, CDR2 FYNNEI. After removal of 10 bases from V and 5 bases from J, the junction contained 3 bases not matched to a gene. CDR3 length equals 12 residues.